Following are 8 T cell receptor beta chains from one sample sequenced in a study of response to subunit inactivated influenza vaccine. TCRdb ran MiXCR on the RT-PCR reads and lists one entry per CDR3 protein. The sample lists 700,000 to 900,000 distinct CDR3 sequences, approximately 21% occurring once. The sequencing here drew on PBMCs from blood, taken around 5 days after vaccination. Receptors originate from a man aged 45-60 years who received an inactivated influenza vaccine.

The V call is TRBV24-1, the J call TRBJ2-2; 9 positions agree with TRBD1. CDR1 is KGHDR and CDR2 is SFDVKD in the germline V gene. V was pared by 3 bases and J by 4 bases, with 8 bases of the junction left unmatched. The CDR3 runs 17 residues. The CDR3 loop is CATSDIKDRGGTGELFF. The CDR3 nucleotides read TGTGCCACCAGTGATATAAAGGACAGGGGAGGCACCGGGGAGCTGTTTTTT.

The J gene is TRBJ2-2, the V gene TRBV15; 9 bases fit TRBD1. The CDR3 contains 16 residues. CDR1 and CDR2 (germline): LNHNV, YYDKDF (reference sequence). Trimming cost V 5 bases and J 5 bases; bases outside gene matches: 9. CDR3 region: CATSGGTGKGTGELFF. The CDR3 nucleotides are TGTGCCACCAGCGGAGGGACAGGGAAGGGAACCGGGGAGCTGTTTTTT. The full variable domain, rest sourced from reference TRBV15 and TRBJ2-2, is DAMVIQNPRYQVTQFGKPVTLSCSQTLNHNVMYWYQQKSSQAPKLLFHYYDKDFNNEADTPDNFQSRRPNTSFCFLDIRSPGLGDTAMYLCATSGGTGKGTGELFFGEGSRLTVL.

The chain has TRBV20-1 and TRBJ2-7, with TRBD2 matching 9 bases. Germline CDR1 reads DFQATT; CDR2 reads SNEGSKA (reference sequence). This CDR3 region has 13 residues. V lost 4 bases to trimming and J lost 5 bases; unmatched junction nucleotides: 6. The CDR3 protein is CSAIRTSVDEQYF. DNA for the CDR3: TGCAGTGCTATTAGGACTAGCGTCGACGAGCAGTACTTC.

This clonotype was seen only a few times. The V gene is TRBV4-2, the J gene TRBJ2-3; 10 nucleotides line up with TRBD2. The trim removed 2 bases at V and 4 bases at J, leaving 9 bases unmatched. CDR1 LGHNA and CDR2 YNFKEQ come from the germline V gene. The CDR3 spans 17 residues. CDR3: CASSQTWSGGAPDTQYF. The DNA for the CDR3 is TGTGCCAGCAGCCAAACGTGGAGCGGGGGGGCACCAGATACGCAGTATTTT.

The V gene is TRBV29-1, the J gene TRBJ2-3, with a tentative D call TRBD2 (7 bases). Trimming removed 4 bases from V and 4 bases from J, with 12 bases in between. The CDR3 is 13 residues long. CDR1 is SQVTM and CDR2 is ANQGSEA in the germline V gene. The CDR3, as DNA: TGCAGCGTTGGGGAGGGGGGCTCAGATACGCAGTATTTT. Translating it yields CSVGEGGSDTQYF.

This clonotype came up a few times. The CDR3 nucleotides read TGCGCCAGCAGCGCACAGGGGGCAGGTACTGAAGCTTTCTTT. This gives the protein CASSAQGAGTEAFF. The chain uses TRBV5-1 and TRBJ1-1; 9 bases are shared with TRBD1. CDR3 length equals 14 residues. The junction had 6 bases not matched to a gene; V was cut back by 4 bases and J by 5 bases. Germline V lookup: CDR1 SGHRS, CDR2 YFSETQ. Drawing the rest from reference TRBV5-1 and TRBJ1-1, the complete variable domain is KAGVTQTPRYLIKTRGQQVTLSCSPISGHRSVSWYQQTPGQGLQFLFEYFSETQRNKGNFPGRFSGRQFSNSRSEMNVSTLELGDSALYLCASSAQGAGTEAFFGQGTRLTVV.

This clonotype occurred a few times. V is TRBV29-1 and J is TRBJ2-1, with D maybe TRBD2 (5 bases). CDR3 length: 13 residues. In germline, CDR1 is SQVTM, CDR2 ANQGSEA. The CDR3, as DNA: TGCACCTCCCAGCGAGGACTCCTAAATGAGCAGTTCTTC. It codes for CTSQRGLLNEQFF.

This clonotype was seen at least ten times. This chain joins TRBV7-2 and TRBJ1-3; possibly TRBD1 for D (5 bases). Germline lookup yields CDR1 SGHTA and CDR2 FQGNSA. The CDR3 contains 17 residues. V was cut by 1 base and J by 4 bases, with 17 bases left in between. CDR3 DNA: TGTGCCAGCAGCTTAGGGCGAGGCAGGGTACGGGGAAACACCATATATTTT. This gives the protein CASSLGRGRVRGNTIYF.